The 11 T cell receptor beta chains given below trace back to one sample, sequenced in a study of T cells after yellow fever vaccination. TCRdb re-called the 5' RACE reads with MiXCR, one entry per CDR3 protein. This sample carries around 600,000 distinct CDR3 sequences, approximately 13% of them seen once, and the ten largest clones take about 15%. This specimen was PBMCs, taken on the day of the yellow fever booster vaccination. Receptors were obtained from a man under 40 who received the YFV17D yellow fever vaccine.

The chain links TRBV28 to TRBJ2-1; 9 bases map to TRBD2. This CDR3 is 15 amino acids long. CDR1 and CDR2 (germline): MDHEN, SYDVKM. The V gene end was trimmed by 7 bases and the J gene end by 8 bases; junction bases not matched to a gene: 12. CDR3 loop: CASNEISGSLYEQFF. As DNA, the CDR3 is TGTGCCAGCAATGAAATTAGCGGGAGTTTGTATGAGCAGTTCTTC.

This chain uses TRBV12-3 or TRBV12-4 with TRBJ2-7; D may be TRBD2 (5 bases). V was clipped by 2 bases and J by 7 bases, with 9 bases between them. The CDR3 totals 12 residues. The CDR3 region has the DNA TGTGCCAGCAGTTTACAGGAGGCGGAGCAGTACTTC. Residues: CASSLQEAEQYF.

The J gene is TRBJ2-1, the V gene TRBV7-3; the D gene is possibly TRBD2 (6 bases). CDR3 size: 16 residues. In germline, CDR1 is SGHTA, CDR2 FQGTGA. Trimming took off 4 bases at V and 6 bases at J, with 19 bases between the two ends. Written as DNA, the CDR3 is TGTGCCAGCAGCTCATCGGGACTCCAAAAGGCCAATGAGCAGTTCTTC. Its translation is CASSSSGLQKANEQFF.

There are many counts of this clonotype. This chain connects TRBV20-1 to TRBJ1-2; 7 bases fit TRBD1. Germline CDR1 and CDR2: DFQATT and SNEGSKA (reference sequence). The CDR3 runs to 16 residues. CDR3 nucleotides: TGCAGCGGCGCGAGGGGACAGCGCATTTCTAACTATGGCTACACCTTC. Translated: CSGARGQRISNYGYTF.

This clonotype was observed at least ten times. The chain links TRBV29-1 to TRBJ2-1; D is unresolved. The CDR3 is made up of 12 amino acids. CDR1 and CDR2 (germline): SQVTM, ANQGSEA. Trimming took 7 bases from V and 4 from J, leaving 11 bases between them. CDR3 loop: CSAPDGYNEQFF. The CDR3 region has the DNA TGCAGCGCCCCGGACGGGTACAATGAGCAGTTCTTC.

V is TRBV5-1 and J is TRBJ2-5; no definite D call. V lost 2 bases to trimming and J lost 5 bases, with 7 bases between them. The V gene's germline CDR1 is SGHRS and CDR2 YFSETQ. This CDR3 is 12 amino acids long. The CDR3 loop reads CASSFDVETQYF. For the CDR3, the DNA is TGCGCCAGCAGCTTCGATGTGGAGACCCAGTACTTC.

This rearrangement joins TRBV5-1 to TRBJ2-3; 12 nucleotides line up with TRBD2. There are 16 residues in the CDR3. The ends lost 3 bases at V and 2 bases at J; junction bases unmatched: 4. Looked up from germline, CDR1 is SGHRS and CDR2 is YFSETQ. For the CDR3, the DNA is TGCGCCAGCAGCTACGGACTAGCGGGATTCACAGATACGCAGTATTTT. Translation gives CASSYGLAGFTDTQYF.

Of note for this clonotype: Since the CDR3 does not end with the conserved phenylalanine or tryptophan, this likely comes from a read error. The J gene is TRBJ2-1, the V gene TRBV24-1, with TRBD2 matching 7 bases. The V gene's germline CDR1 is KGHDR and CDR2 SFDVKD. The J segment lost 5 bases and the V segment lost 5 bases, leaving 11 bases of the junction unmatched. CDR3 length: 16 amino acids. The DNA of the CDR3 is TGTGCCACCAGTGGGATGGGCGGGAGTAGAAACAATGAGCAGTTCTCC. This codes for CATSGMGGSRNNEQFS.

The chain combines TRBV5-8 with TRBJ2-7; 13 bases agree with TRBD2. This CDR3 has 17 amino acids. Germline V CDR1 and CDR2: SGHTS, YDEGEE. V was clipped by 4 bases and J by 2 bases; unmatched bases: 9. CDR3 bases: TGTGCCAGCAGCCTAGGACTAGCGGGAGTGGTGACCTACGAGCAGTACTTC. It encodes CASSLGLAGVVTYEQYF.

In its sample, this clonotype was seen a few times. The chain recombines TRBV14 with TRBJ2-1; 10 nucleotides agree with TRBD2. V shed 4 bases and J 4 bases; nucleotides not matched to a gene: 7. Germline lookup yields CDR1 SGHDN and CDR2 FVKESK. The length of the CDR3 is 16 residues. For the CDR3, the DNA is TGTGCCAGCAGCCCGCTAGCGGGAGATACTTACAATGAGCAGTTCTTC. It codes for CASSPLAGDTYNEQFF.

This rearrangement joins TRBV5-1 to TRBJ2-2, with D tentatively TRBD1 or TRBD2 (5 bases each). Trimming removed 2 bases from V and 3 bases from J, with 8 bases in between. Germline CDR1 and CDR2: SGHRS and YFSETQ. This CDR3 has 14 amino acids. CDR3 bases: TGCGCCAGCAGCTTCGGGGCTTACACCGGGGAGCTGTTTTTT. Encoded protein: CASSFGAYTGELFF.